The entry that follows covers one T cell receptor beta chain sequence. Its antigen remains unidentified. This specimen comes from a study of shared clonotypes between healthy human individuals. Study summary: Per donor, three plates held CD4 naive cells, three held CD4 memory, two held CD8 naive and one held CD8 memory.

Study results and limitations: Generally, naive subsets (rather than memory subsets) showed larger estimated richness.

Germline CDR1 reads LNHDA; CDR2 reads SQIVND (reference sequence). The CDR3 is 13 amino acids. V was clipped by 3 bases and J by 7 bases, with 9 bases between them. Terminally differentiated effector memory CD45RA+ cells were excluded by CCR7 positive selection of CD45RO-negative cells. Tens of thousands of T cell genomes, or roughly 200 ng DNA, went into the sorted-subset replicate PCRs. Assay used: immunoSEQ multiplex PCR; TCRdb lists only in-frame clones, some missing. The sample carries around 2,000,000 clones, approximately 95% recorded once. The origin of this receptor is a man between 18 and 35 years old in good health. Sequencing was performed on naive CD8+ T cells sorted from blood. The genes are TRBV19 and TRBJ2-2, with D unresolved. The CDR3 coding sequence is TGTGCCAGTAGTATTGGTTCAGGCGGGGAGCTGTTTTTT. It yields the protein CASSIGSGGELFF.